The TCR beta chain described here comes from a study of cytomegalovirus exposure and HLA in healthy donors. The V gene's germline CDR1 is SGHKS and CDR2 YYEKEE (reference sequence). V trimming: 0 bases; J trimming: 4 bases; junction bases outside the gene matches: 5. CDR3 size: 16 residues. Study results and caveats: TCR beta sequences reportedly predicted most subjects' HLA-A and HLA-B alleles accurately.

When sampled, the donors appeared nominally healthy, though they likely had unrecorded immune exposures. A remark on this clone: Its antigen is still unknown.

Primers: 60 Vbeta forward and 13 Jbeta reverse. Profiling relied on immunoSEQ multiplex PCR, and the TCRdb table lists in-frame clones only, not all of them. The data hold approximately 210,000 clones, with approximately 79% observed a single time. The TCR comes from a male donor in good health and CMV-seronegative. Input material: PBMCs. This chain links TRBV5-5 with TRBJ2-5, with TRBD2 identical over 11 bases. The CDR3 sequence: CASSLGLAGGTETQYF. DNA for the CDR3: TGTGCCAGCAGCTTGGGGTTAGCGGGAGGGACAGAGACCCAGTACTTC. The full variable domain, completed using reference TRBV5-5 and TRBJ2-5, is DAGVTQSPTHLIKTRGQQVTLRCSPISGHKSVSWYQQVLGQGPQFIFQYYEKEERGRGNFPDRFSARQFPNYSSELNVNALLLGDSALYLCASSLGLAGGTETQYFGPGTRLLVL.